The rows below give T cell receptor beta chains drawn from one sample of a study of response to subunit inactivated influenza vaccine. TCRdb reprocessed the RT-PCR reads with MiXCR, giving one entry per CDR3 protein. This sample yields around 570,000 distinct CDR3 sequences, of which around 8% are seen a single time; roughly 13% belongs to the top ten. Source: PBMCs from blood, taken 23 to 25 months after vaccination. These receptors were taken from a man aged 45 to 75 who received an inactivated influenza vaccine. Both conserved end residues are part of each CDR3. D genes are given only for firm matches. Not every row has a clone size; where given, it reads once, few, many or a size class.

d_call j_call clone_size v_call cdr3_length cdr3_aa cdr3_nt
. TRBJ2-2 few TRBV27 13 CASSWTGTGELFF TGTGCCAGCAGTTGGACGGGCACCGGGGAGCTGTTTTTT
TRBD1 TRBJ2-7 . TRBV6-5 15 CASSYGQGQGYEQYF TGTGCCAGCAGTTACGGACAGGGTCAGGGATACGAGCAGTACTTC
. TRBJ2-3 . TRBV11-1 19 CASSRDRGHGLAGTDTQYF TGTGCCAGCAGCCGGGACAGGGGCCATGGACTAGCGGGTACAGATACGCAGTATTTT
. TRBJ2-2 . TRBV7-8 17 CASSLAPSPGVTGELFF TGTGCCAGCAGCTTAGCCCCGAGCCCTGGGGTAACCGGGGAGCTGTTTTTT
TRBD1 TRBJ2-7 . TRBV27 14 CASRTRGQGYEQYF TGTGCCAGCAGAACTCGAGGACAGGGTTACGAGCAGTACTTC
. TRBJ2-3 few TRBV6-1 15 CASRIRGAVTDTQYF TGTGCCAGCAGGATCAGGGGAGCCGTGACAGATACGCAGTATTTT
TRBD2 TRBJ2-7 . TRBV4-3 15 CASSQVWGGSYEQYF TGCGCCAGCAGCCAGGTTTGGGGGGGTTCTTACGAGCAGTACTTC
. TRBJ2-6 few TRBV10-3 14 CAISSSSGANVLTF TGTGCCATCAGTTCGTCCTCTGGGGCCAACGTCCTGACTTTC
. TRBJ2-1 . TRBV5-1 13 CASSTAGSREQFF TGCGCCAGCAGCACGGCAGGGTCCCGTGAGCAGTTCTTC
. TRBJ1-2 many TRBV15 16 CATSRDYRDVFGGYTF TGTGCCACCAGCAGAGATTACCGGGACGTATTCGGGGGCTACACCTTC
TRBD1 TRBJ1-1 . TRBV6-5 16 CASSYSAGGLNTEAFF TGTGCCAGCAGTTACTCGGCAGGGGGCTTGAACACTGAAGCTTTCTTT
. TRBJ2-3 many TRBV4-2 15 CASSLSANTADTQYF TGTGCCAGCAGCCTTTCAGCGAATACCGCAGATACGCAGTATTTT
. TRBJ2-1 . TRBV6-5 16 CASTKRPLRGGNEQFF TGTGCCAGCACTAAAAGACCGCTTCGCGGAGGGAATGAGCAGTTCTTC
. TRBJ2-7 . TRBV7-2 15 CASSLTRVSSYEQYF TGTGCCAGCAGCTTAACCAGGGTTAGCTCCTACGAGCAGTACTTC
. TRBJ2-1 . TRBV15 18 CATSSLTRRFVERDEQFF TGTGCCACCAGCAGCCTAACCCGCCGATTTGTCGAGCGCGATGAGCAGTTCTTC
. TRBJ2-4 few TRBV5-5 14 CASSSEGLKNIQYF TGTGCCAGCAGCTCGGAGGGGCTCAAAAACATTCAGTACTTC
. TRBJ1-2 many TRBV6-5 16 CASSYGRTDGEYGYTF TGTGCCAGCAGTTACGGGAGAACGGACGGAGAGTATGGCTACACCTTC
TRBD1 TRBJ2-5 . TRBV2 14 CASSDDRGLETQYF TGTGCCAGCAGTGACGACAGGGGGCTAGAGACCCAGTACTTC
. TRBJ1-5 few TRBV2 14 CASSEMTSNQPQHF TGTGCCAGCAGTGAAATGACGAGCAATCAGCCCCAGCATTTT
. TRBJ1-5 few TRBV6-2/TRBV6-3 15 CASSPTSGHNQPQHF TGTGCCAGCAGTCCCACCTCGGGGCATAATCAGCCCCAGCATTTT
TRBD1 TRBJ1-2 few TRBV5-1 16 CASSPRTGGHSYGYTF TGCGCCAGCAGTCCCCGGACAGGGGGTCATAGCTATGGCTACACCTTC
TRBD2 TRBJ2-1 few TRBV20-1 15 CSARDIGGALNEQFF TGCAGTGCTAGAGATATCGGGGGGGCCCTCAATGAGCAGTTCTTC
TRBD1 TRBJ1-4 many TRBV9 16 CASSVTAHRGLEKLFF TGTGCCAGCAGCGTGACCGCCCACAGGGGGCTGGAAAAACTGTTTTTT
TRBD1 TRBJ2-7 few TRBV5-1 15 CASSRSGTGDYEQYF TGCGCCAGCAGCCGCTCCGGGACAGGAGACTACGAGCAGTACTTC
TRBD2 TRBJ2-5 . TRBV15 17 CATSRDTAGGYQETQYF TGTGCCACCAGCAGAGATACGGCGGGGGGCTACCAAGAGACCCAGTACTTC
. TRBJ2-5 once TRBV5-1 13 CASSRLIGETQYF TGCGCCAGCAGCCGCCTCATCGGGGAGACCCAGTACTTC
TRBD1 TRBJ1-2 . TRBV3-1 14 CASSPLTGGSGYTF TGTGCCAGCAGCCCCCTGACAGGGGGCAGCGGCTACACCTTC
TRBD1 TRBJ2-2 . TRBV15 14 CATTDRVNTGELFF TGTGCCACCACCGACAGGGTTAACACCGGGGAGCTGTTTTTT
TRBD2 TRBJ2-1 few TRBV29-1 15 CSVAMSGGANNEQFF TGCAGCGTTGCGATGAGCGGGGGGGCCAACAATGAGCAGTTCTTC
. TRBJ2-7 . TRBV7-2 15 CASSSRGQLSLEQYF TGTGCCAGCAGCAGCAGGGGTCAGCTCTCGCTCGAGCAGTACTTC
TRBD2 TRBJ2-3 few TRBV20-1 14 CSASRLAGGDTQYF TGCAGTGCTAGTCGACTAGCGGGTGGAGATACGCAGTATTTT
. TRBJ1-2 many TRBV5-1 13 CASTPDGNYGYTF TGCGCCAGCACTCCCGACGGGAACTATGGCTACACCTTC
. TRBJ2-1 . TRBV6-6 13 CASSNTGYNEQFF TGTGCCAGCAGTAATACAGGTTACAATGAGCAGTTCTTC
TRBD1 TRBJ1-2 few TRBV7-2 15 CASSLGGQINYGYTF TGTGCCAGCAGCTTAGGGGGACAGATTAACTATGGCTACACCTTC
TRBD1 TRBJ2-7 few TRBV7-2 16 CASSLVGTGAFYEQYF TGTGCCAGCAGCTTAGTAGGGACAGGGGCCTTCTACGAGCAGTACTTC
. TRBJ1-5 many TRBV5-1 15 CASSLVGRNDQPQHF TGCGCCAGCAGCTTGGTGGGGAGGAACGATCAGCCCCAGCATTTT
. TRBJ2-3 many TRBV7-9 13 CASSSTPGHTQYF TGTGCCAGCAGCTCCACCCCGGGGCATACGCAGTATTTT
TRBD1 TRBJ2-3 few TRBV7-3 14 CASSATGATDTQYF TGTGCCAGCAGCGCGACAGGGGCCACAGATACGCAGTATTTT
. TRBJ2-7 many TRBV19 16 CASSIGFGTLSGEQYF TGTGCCAGTAGTATCGGGTTTGGGACTCTCTCTGGGGAGCAGTACTTC
. TRBJ2-1 many TRBV7-3 15 CASSPFRALQRGLFF TGTGCCAGCAGCCCCTTCAGGGCCTTACAGAGGGGGTTGTTCTTC
. TRBJ1-1 . TRBV14 15 CASSLPGTMNTEAFF TGTGCCAGCAGCCTTCCCGGGACAATGAACACTGAAGCTTTCTTT
. TRBJ2-7 many TRBV9 14 CASSVSPRSYEQYF TGTGCCAGCAGCGTATCCCCACGATCCTACGAGCAGTACTTC
. TRBJ2-1 few TRBV11-1 17 CASSVDRGLASYNEQFF TGTGCCAGCAGCGTAGATAGGGGTCTAGCATCCTACAATGAGCAGTTCTTC
. TRBJ1-1 . TRBV7-9 11 CASTLEGFAFF TGTGCCAGCACCCTAGAGGGGTTTGCTTTCTTT
. TRBJ2-3 . TRBV7-6 14 CASSVGIVGDTQYF TGTGCCAGCAGCGTAGGAATAGTGGGAGATACGCAGTATTTT
. TRBJ2-7 . TRBV5-6 14 CASSLAPGSAEQYF TGTGCCAGCAGCTTGGCCCCTGGATCGGCGGAGCAGTACTTC
. TRBJ2-3 few TRBV7-9 14 CASSYRQNTDTQYF TGTGCCAGCAGCTACCGACAAAACACAGATACGCAGTATTTT
TRBD1 TRBJ2-5 . TRBV7-2 15 CASSVYRGGQETQYF TGTGCCAGCAGCGTCTACAGGGGTGGTCAAGAGACCCAGTACTTC
TRBD2 TRBJ2-2 few TRBV6-5 18 CASSNPPPLAVNTGELFF TGTGCCAGCAGTAACCCACCGCCCCTAGCGGTGAACACCGGGGAGCTGTTTTTT
. TRBJ2-7 many TRBV7-2 15 CASSLAATSSYEQYF TGTGCCAGCAGCTTAGCAGCGACGAGCTCCTACGAGCAGTACTTC
. TRBJ2-7 few TRBV20-1 11 CSVAGYYEQYF TGCAGTGTGGCAGGATACTACGAGCAGTACTTC
. TRBJ1-2 . TRBV20-1 12 CSASGDVYGYTF TGCAGTGCTAGTGGGGACGTCTATGGCTACACCTTC
. TRBJ2-5 . TRBV2 14 CASRWRGGQETQYF TGTGCCAGCAGATGGAGGGGGGGCCAAGAGACCCAGTACTTC
TRBD1 TRBJ1-5 . TRBV27 16 CASSSLTGTGNQPQHF TGTGCCAGCAGTTCGCTAACCGGGACAGGGAATCAGCCCCAGCATTTT
. TRBJ1-3 . TRBV3-1 16 CASSQDNKRTGNTIYF TGTGCCAGCAGCCAAGATAATAAGAGGACTGGAAACACCATATATTTT
. TRBJ1-5 . TRBV7-2 15 CASSLFQGHNQPQHF TGTGCCAGCAGCTTATTCCAGGGCCATAATCAGCCCCAGCATTTT
. TRBJ2-3 many TRBV4-1 17 CASSQVSWQTSTDTQYF TGCGCCAGCAGCCAAGTTTCCTGGCAGACCAGCACAGATACGCAGTATTTT